This T cell receptor beta chain comes out of a study of PD-L1 blockade in urothelial cancer. In the study overall: Patients' histories included 0 to 3 prior chemotherapy regimens. Analysis of blood occurred 3 weeks (second dose) and 6 weeks after treatment start.

Spiked synthetic TCR analogs estimated absolute template abundance per PCR. Sequencing was performed with immunoSEQ multiplex PCR; in TCRdb, only in-frame clones are kept and a portion is missing. This sample has about 87,000 clones, with around 83% found just once. The sample's time point: pretreatment peripheral blood. The V gene's germline CDR1 is SGHRS and CDR2 YFSETQ. The CDR3 has 14 residues. The junction had 3 bases not matched to a gene; V was cut back by 4 bases and J by 0 bases. The V and J genes are TRBV5-1 and TRBJ2-7; 8 positions match TRBD1. The sample consisted of PBMCs, taken around atezolizumab (anti-PD-L1) treatment. This receptor was identified in a man in his sixties with urothelial cancer. The CDR3 protein is CASSQGTGSYEQYF. CDR3 bases: TGCGCCAGCAGCCAAGGGACAGGCTCCTACGAGCAGTACTTC. The full variable domain, completed using reference TRBV5-1 and TRBJ2-7, is KAGVTQTPRYLIKTRGQQVTLSCSPISGHRSVSWYQQTPGQGLQFLFEYFSETQRNKGNFPGRFSGRQFSNSRSEMNVSTLELGDSALYLCASSQGTGSYEQYFGPGTRLTVT.